The 8 T cell receptor beta chains given below trace back to one sample, sequenced in a study of cytomegalovirus exposure and HLA in healthy donors. The PCR made use of 60 Vbeta and 13 Jbeta primers. The table came from immunoSEQ multiplex PCR; TCRdb's copy has only in-frame clones and leaves some out. The data contain about 140,000 clones, roughly three quarters of them singletons. The sequenced sample was PBMCs. The receptors come from a man aged 30 to 39 in good health and CMV-seronegative.

The V gene is TRBV4-1, the J gene TRBJ1-1, with no clear D. Germline CDR1 MGHRA, CDR2 YSYEKL. V lost 0 bases and J lost 3, with 11 bases in between. The CDR3 is 15 amino acids. Here the CDR3 reads CASSQEAVGDTEAFF. Written as DNA, the CDR3 is TGCGCCAGCAGCCAAGAGGCGGTGGGTGACACTGAAGCTTTCTTT.

CDR3 DNA: TGTGCTAGTGGTTCCCAGGCAGGGGGCTATGGCTACACCTTC. The encoded protein is CASGSQAGGYGYTF. This sequence joins TRBV12-5 and TRBJ1-2; 7 nucleotides agree with TRBD1. V trimming: 4 bases; J trimming: 4 bases; junction bases outside the gene matches: 6. CDR1 and CDR2 (germline): LGHNT, FRNRAP. The CDR3 runs to 14 residues.

The V and J genes are TRBV19 and TRBJ2-3, with 9 bases identical to TRBD2. The CDR3 covers 15 residues. Germline V CDR1 and CDR2: LNHDA, SQIVND (reference sequence). The V and J ends lost 4 bases and 2 bases, in that order; junction bases with no gene match: 4. CDR3 coding DNA: TGTGCCAGTAGTAGTATAGCGGGAGTCACAGATACGCAGTATTTT. Its translation: CASSSIAGVTDTQYF.

The chain links TRBV18 to TRBJ1-5; 8 bases are a match to TRBD1. The CDR3 spans 16 residues. Germline-derived CDR1 and CDR2 are KGHSH and LQKENI. J lost 2 bases, V lost 5 bases, and 8 bases had no gene match. CDR3 sequence reads: CASSSFGQGGNQPQHF. The CDR3 DNA reads as TGTGCCAGCTCATCATTTGGACAGGGTGGCAATCAGCCCCAGCATTTT.

The table lists this clone with a few counts. This chain uses TRBV6-5 with TRBJ1-2; D is unclear. Trimming left V 2 bases short and J 6 bases short, with 16 bases between. This CDR3 region has 15 residues. The germline V gene encodes CDR1 MNHEY and CDR2 SVGAGI. CDR3 sequence: CASSYPGESINGYTF. The CDR3 DNA reads as TGTGCCAGCAGTTACCCCGGGGAGTCCATCAATGGCTACACCTTC.

The V call is TRBV4-1, the J call TRBJ2-7; 7 bases align to TRBD1. The trim removed 2 bases at V and 3 bases at J, leaving 7 bases unmatched. This CDR3 comprises 15 residues. Germline loops: CDR1 MGHRA, CDR2 YSYEKL. CDR3 sequence reads: CASSQTPGQNYEQYF. The CDR3 DNA reads TGCGCCAGCAGCCAAACTCCGGGACAGAACTACGAGCAGTACTTC.

This clone was observed a handful of times. The DNA for the CDR3 is TGTGCCTGGAGTGGAGGGGCGGGGACTGAAGCTTTCTTT. Translation: CAWSGGAGTEAFF. This chain links TRBV30 with TRBJ1-1; TRBD1 might be the D (5 bases). V was clipped by 1 base and J by 5 bases, with 11 bases between them. Germline V gives CDR1 GTSNPN, CDR2 SVGIG (reference sequence). This CDR3 has 13 amino acids. Full variable domain (missing parts from reference TRBV30 and TRBJ1-1): SQTIHQWPATLVQPVGSPLSLECTVEGTSNPNLYWYRQAAGRGLQLLFYSVGIGQISSEVPQNLSASRPQDRQFILSSKKLLLSDSGFYLCAWSGGAGTEAFFGQGTRLTVV.

The V gene is TRBV28, the J gene TRBJ1-2; TRBD1 might be the D (6 bases). V dropped 4 bases and J dropped 4 bases, with 16 bases sitting between them. The CDR3 sequence is 15 residues long. CDR1 is MDHEN and CDR2 is SYDVKM in the germline V gene. The CDR3 region has the DNA TGTGCCAGCAGTTCGACAGGCCGTGGGGTCTATGGCTACACCTTC. Its translation is CASSSTGRGVYGYTF.